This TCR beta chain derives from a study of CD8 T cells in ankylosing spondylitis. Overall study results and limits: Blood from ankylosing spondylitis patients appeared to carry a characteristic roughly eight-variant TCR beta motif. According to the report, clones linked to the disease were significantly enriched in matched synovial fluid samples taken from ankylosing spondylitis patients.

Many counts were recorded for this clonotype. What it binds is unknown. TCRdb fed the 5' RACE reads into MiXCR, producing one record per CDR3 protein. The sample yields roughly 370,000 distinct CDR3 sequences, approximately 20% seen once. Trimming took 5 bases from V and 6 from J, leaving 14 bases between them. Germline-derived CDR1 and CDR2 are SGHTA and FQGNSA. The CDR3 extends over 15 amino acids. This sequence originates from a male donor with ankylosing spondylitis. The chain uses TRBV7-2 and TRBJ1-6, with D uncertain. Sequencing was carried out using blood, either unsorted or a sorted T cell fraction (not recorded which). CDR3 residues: CASSMDETLNSPLHF. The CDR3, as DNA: TGTGCCAGCAGCATGGACGAGACTCTTAATTCACCCCTCCACTTT.